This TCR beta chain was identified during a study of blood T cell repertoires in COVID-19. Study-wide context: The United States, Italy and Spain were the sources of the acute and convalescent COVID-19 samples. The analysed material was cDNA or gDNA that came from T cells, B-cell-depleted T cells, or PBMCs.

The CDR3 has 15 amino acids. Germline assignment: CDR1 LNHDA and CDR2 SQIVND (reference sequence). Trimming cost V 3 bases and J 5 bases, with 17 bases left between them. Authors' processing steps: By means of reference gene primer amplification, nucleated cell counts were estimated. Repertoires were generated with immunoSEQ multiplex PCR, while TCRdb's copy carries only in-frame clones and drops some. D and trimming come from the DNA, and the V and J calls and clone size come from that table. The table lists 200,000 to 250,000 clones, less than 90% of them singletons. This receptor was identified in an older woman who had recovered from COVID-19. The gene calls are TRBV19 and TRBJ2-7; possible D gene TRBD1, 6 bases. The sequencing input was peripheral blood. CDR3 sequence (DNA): TGTGCCAGTAGTATTTGGGTGGGGGCAGCGGACGAGCAGTACTTC. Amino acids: CASSIWVGAADEQYF. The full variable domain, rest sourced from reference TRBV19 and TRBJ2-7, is DGGITQSPKYLFRKEGQNVTLSCEQNLNHDAMYWYRQDPGQGLRLIYYSQIVNDFQKGDIAEGYSVSREKKESFPLTVTSAQKNPTAFYLCASSIWVGAADEQYFGPGTRLTVT.